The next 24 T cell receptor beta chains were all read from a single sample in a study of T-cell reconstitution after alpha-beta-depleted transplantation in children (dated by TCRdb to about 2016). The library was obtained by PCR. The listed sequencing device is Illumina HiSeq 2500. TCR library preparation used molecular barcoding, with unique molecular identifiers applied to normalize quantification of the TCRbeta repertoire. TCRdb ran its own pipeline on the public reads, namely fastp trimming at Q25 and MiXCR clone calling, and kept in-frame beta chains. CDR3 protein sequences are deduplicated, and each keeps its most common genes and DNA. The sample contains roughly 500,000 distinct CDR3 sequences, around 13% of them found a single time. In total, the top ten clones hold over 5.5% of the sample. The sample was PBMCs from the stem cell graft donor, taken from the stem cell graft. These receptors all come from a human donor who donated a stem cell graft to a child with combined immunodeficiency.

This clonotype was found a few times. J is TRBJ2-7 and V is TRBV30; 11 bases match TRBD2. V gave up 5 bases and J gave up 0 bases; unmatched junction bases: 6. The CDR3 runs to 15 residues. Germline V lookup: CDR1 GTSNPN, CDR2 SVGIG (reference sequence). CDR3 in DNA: TGTGCCTGGGCCCCTCTAGCGGGAGGCTCCTACGAGCAGTACTTC. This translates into CAWAPLAGGSYEQYF.

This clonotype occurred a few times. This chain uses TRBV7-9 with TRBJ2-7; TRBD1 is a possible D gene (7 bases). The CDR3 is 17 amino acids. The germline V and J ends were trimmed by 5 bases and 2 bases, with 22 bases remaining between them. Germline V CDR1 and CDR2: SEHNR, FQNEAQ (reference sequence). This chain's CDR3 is CASSSPGDSQRPYEQYF. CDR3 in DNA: TGTGCCAGCAGCAGCCCGGGGGACAGCCAAAGACCCTACGAGCAGTACTTC.

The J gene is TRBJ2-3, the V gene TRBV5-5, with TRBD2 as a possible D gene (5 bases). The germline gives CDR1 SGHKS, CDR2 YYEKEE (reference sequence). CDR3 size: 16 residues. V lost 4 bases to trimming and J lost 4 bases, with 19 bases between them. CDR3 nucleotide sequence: TGTGCCAGCAGCCCGGGATGGGGTGACTCGGCAGATACGCAGTATTTT. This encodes CASSPGWGDSADTQYF.

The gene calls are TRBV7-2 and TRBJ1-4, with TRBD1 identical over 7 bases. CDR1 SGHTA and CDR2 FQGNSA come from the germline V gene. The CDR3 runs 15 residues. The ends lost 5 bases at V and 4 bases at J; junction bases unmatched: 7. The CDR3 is CASSLAGTVNEKLFF. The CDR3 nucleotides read TGTGCCAGCAGCCTCGCCGGGACAGTTAATGAAAAACTGTTTTTT.

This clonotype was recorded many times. The CDR3 here is CASRLTSGRAIDTQYF. DNA for the CDR3: TGTGCCAGCAGACTGACTAGCGGGAGGGCCATAGATACGCAGTATTTT. The gene calls are TRBV5-5 and TRBJ2-3; 14 bases align to TRBD2. With 5 bases clipped from V and 5 bases from J, the junction kept 7 bases outside the gene matches. The CDR3 covers 16 residues. Looked up from germline, CDR1 is SGHKS and CDR2 is YYEKEE (reference sequence).

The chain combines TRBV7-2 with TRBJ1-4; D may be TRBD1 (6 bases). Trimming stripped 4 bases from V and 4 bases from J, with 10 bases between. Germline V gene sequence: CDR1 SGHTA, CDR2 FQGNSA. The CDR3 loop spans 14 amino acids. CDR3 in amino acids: CASSSGQFNEKLFF. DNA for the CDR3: TGTGCCAGCAGCTCCGGACAGTTTAATGAAAAACTGTTTTTT.

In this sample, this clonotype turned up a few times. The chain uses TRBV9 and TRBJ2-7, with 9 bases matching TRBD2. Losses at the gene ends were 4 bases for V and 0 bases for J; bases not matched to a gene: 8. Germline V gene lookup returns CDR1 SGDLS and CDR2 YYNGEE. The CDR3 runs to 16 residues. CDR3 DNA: TGTGCCAGCAGCCATAGCGGGCGGGGGGGCTCCTACGAGCAGTACTTC. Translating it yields CASSHSGRGGSYEQYF.

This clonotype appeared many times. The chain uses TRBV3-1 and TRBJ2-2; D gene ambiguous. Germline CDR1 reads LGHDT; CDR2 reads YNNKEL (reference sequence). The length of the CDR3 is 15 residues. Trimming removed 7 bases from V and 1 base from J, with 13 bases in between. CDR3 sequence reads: CASTKRAGNTGELFF. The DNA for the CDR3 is TGTGCCAGCACCAAAAGGGCAGGGAACACCGGGGAGCTGTTTTTT.

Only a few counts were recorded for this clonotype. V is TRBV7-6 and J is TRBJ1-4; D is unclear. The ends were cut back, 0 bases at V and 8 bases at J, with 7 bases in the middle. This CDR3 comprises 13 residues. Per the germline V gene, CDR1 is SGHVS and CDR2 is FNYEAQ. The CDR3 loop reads CASSLALGEKLFF. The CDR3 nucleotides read TGTGCCAGCAGCTTAGCTTTGGGGGAAAAACTGTTTTTT. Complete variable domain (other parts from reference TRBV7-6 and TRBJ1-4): GAGVSQSPRYKVTKRGQDVALRCDPISGHVSLYWYRQALGQGPEFLTYFNYEAQQDKSGLPNDRFSAERPEGSISTLTIQRTEQRDSAMYRCASSLALGEKLFFGSGTQLSVL.

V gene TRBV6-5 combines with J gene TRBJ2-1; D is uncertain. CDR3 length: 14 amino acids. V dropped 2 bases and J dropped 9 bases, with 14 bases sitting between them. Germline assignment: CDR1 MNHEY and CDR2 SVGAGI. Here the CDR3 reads CASSYTLGGAEQFF. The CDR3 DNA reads TGTGCCAGCAGTTACACCCTCGGCGGAGCTGAGCAGTTCTTC.

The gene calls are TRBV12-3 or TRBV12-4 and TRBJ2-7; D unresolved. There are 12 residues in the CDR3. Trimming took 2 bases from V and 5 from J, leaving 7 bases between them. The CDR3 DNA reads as TGTGCCAGCAGTTTATCAGAACACGAGCAGTACTTC. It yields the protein CASSLSEHEQYF.

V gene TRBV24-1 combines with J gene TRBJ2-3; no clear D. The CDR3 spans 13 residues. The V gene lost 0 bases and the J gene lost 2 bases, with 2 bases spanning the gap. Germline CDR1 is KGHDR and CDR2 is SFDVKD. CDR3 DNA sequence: TGTGCCACCAGTGATTTGTCCACAGATACGCAGTATTTT. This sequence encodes CATSDLSTDTQYF.

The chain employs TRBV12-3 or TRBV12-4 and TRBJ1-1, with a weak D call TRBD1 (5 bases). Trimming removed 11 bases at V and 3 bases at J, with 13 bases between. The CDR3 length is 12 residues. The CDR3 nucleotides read TGTGCCGGAGGGGCGGCCCACACTGAAGCTTTCTTT. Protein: CAGGAAHTEAFF.

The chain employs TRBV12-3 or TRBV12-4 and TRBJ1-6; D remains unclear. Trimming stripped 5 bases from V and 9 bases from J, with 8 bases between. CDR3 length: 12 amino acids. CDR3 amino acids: CASSPRGSPLHF. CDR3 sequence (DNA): TGTGCCAGCAGTCCCCGTGGTTCACCCCTCCACTTT.

CDR3 DNA sequence: TGCGCCAGCAGCCATGAAACGGGACTAGCGGGGAATGAGCAGTTCTTC. Encoded protein: CASSHETGLAGNEQFF. The gene calls are TRBV4-3 and TRBJ2-1; 13 bases are a match to TRBD2. J lost 7 bases, V lost 3 bases, and 6 bases had no gene match. CDR1 LGHNA and CDR2 YSLEER come from the germline V gene. The CDR3 has 16 amino acids.

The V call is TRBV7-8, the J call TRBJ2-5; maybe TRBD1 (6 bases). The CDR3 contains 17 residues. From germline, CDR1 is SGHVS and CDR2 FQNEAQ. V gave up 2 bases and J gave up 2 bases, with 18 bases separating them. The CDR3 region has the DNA TGTGCCAGCAGCTTAACCCCTAGGGGGAGCCAGCAAGAGACCCAGTACTTC. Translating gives CASSLTPRGSQQETQYF.

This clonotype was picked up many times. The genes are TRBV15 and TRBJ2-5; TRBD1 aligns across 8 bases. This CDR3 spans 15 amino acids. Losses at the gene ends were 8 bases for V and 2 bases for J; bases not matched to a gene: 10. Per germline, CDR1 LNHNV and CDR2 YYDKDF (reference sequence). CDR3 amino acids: CATGTGRTKQETQYF. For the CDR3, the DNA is TGTGCCACCGGGACAGGAAGGACTAAACAAGAGACCCAGTACTTC.

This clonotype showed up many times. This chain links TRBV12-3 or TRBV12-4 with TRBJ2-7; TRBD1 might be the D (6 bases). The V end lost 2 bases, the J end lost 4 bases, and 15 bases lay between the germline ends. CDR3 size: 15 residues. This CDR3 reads CASSLNVQGKYEQYF. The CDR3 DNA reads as TGTGCCAGCAGTTTAAACGTACAGGGAAAGTACGAGCAGTACTTC.

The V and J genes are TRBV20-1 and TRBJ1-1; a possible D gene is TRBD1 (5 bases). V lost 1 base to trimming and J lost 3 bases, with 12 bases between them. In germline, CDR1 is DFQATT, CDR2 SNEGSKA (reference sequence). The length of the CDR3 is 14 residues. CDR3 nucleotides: TGCAGTGCTAGAGGGGACGGAGGGGACACTGAAGCTTTCTTT. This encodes CSARGDGGDTEAFF.

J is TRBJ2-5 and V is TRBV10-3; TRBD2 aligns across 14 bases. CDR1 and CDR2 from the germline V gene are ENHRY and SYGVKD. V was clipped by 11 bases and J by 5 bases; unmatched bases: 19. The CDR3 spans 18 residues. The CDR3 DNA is TGTGCCTCCAACGGCGCGAAGACTAGCGGGAGGGCCGGTGAGACCCAGTACTTC. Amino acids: CASNGAKTSGRAGETQYF.

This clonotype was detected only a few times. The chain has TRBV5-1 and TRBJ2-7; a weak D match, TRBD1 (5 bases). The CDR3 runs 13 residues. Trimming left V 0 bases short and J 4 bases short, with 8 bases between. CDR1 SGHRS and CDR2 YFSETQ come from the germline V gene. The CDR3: CASSLAGMYEQYF. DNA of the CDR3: TGCGCCAGCAGCTTGGCAGGGATGTACGAGCAGTACTTC.

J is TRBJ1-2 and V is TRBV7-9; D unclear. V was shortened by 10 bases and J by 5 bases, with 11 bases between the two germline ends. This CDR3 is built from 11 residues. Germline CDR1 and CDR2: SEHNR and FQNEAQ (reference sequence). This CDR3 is CATVGEYGYTF. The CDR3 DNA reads TGTGCCACTGTTGGGGAGTATGGCTACACCTTC.

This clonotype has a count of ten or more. The CDR3 DNA reads TGTGCCAGCAGCTTAGGGATTATGGATCACCTCGATGAGCAGTTCTTC. It yields the protein CASSLGIMDHLDEQFF. The rearrangement links TRBV11-2 to TRBJ2-1; D remains ambiguous. Trimming stripped 1 base from V and 8 bases from J, with 18 bases between. There are 16 residues in the CDR3. Germline loops: CDR1 SGHAT, CDR2 FQNNGV.

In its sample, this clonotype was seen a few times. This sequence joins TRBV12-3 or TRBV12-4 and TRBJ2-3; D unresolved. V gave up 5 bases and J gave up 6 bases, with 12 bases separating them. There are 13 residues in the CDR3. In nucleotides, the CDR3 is TGTGCCAGCAGTCCCAGGAATGCGGATACGCAGTATTTT. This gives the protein CASSPRNADTQYF.